The next 21 T cell receptor beta chains were all read from a single sample in a study of shared clonotypes between healthy human individuals. Measured with immunoSEQ multiplex PCR; TCRdb has only the in-frame clones, and not every one. The sample has 1,400,000 or so clones; 98% to 99% are singletons. The sample consisted of naive CD4+ T cells sorted from blood. Subset: CD45RA+ positively selected. The source is a man aged 30 to 39 in good health.

The rearrangement uses TRBV7-8 and TRBJ2-7, with 8 nucleotides matching TRBD1. CDR1 and CDR2 (germline): SGHVS, FQNEAQ. Germline trimming cut 5 bases from V and 2 bases from J; bases unmatched to any gene: 11. The CDR3 is made up of 16 amino acids. In DNA form, the CDR3 reads TGTGCCAGCAGCCCCCCTACTGGACAGGGCCCCTACGAGCAGTACTTC. Protein product: CASSPPTGQGPYEQYF.

The chain joins TRBV7-9 to TRBJ2-5; D ambiguous. From germline, CDR1 is SEHNR and CDR2 FQNEAQ (reference sequence). V lost 3 bases and J 5 bases, leaving 16 bases between the germline ends. This CDR3 has 15 amino acids. The chain's CDR3 is CASSFSALSSETQYF. The CDR3 DNA reads TGTGCCAGCAGCTTCTCCGCTTTGAGTTCGGAGACCCAGTACTTC.

The DNA for the CDR3 is TGCAGCGTTGCCTTAGCGGGACCTAAAGAGACCCAGTACTTC. Encoded protein: CSVALAGPKETQYF. The chain is built from TRBV29-1 and TRBJ2-5, with 8 bases matching TRBD2. Germline values: CDR1 SQVTM, CDR2 ANQGSEA. The CDR3 runs 14 residues. V lost 4 bases to trimming and J lost 3 bases; unmatched junction nucleotides: 7.

In its sample, this clone was seen once. The gene calls are TRBV5-1 and TRBJ2-1, with TRBD2 identical over 12 bases. The length of the CDR3 is 17 residues. The V gene end was trimmed by 4 bases and the J gene end by 4 bases; junction bases not matched to a gene: 9. Germline CDR1 SGHRS, CDR2 YFSETQ. The DNA for the CDR3 is TGCGCCAGCAGCCTTCAACGACTAGCGGGGGCTTACAATGAGCAGTTCTTC. This codes for CASSLQRLAGAYNEQFF.

The V and J genes are TRBV28 and TRBJ2-7; 10 bases align to TRBD2. Looked up from germline, CDR1 is MDHEN and CDR2 is SYDVKM. The CDR3 is 15 amino acids. The V gene end was trimmed by 6 bases and the J gene end by 5 bases; junction bases not matched to a gene: 10. The DNA of the CDR3 is TGTGCCAGCAGCCTAGCTAGCGGGAGTCTACACGAGCAGTACTTC. It specifies CASSLASGSLHEQYF.

The rearrangement links TRBV5-1 to TRBJ1-5, with a possible D match to TRBD1 (6 bases). CDR1 is SGHRS and CDR2 is YFSETQ in the germline V gene. This CDR3 is 15 amino acids long. Trimming shortened V by 4 bases and J by 4 bases, and 15 bases separated the two germline ends. DNA of the CDR3: TGCGCCAGCAGCCCCTGGGGGGGCGTGAATCAGCCCCAGCATTTT. Encoded protein: CASSPWGGVNQPQHF.

Regarding this clone: Other DNA variants within this sample encode the same CDR3. This chain joins TRBV5-4 and TRBJ2-5, with unresolved D. The CDR3 covers 13 residues. Trimming shortened V by 0 bases and J by 3 bases, and 6 bases separated the two germline ends. The V gene's germline CDR1 is SGHNT and CDR2 YYREEE (reference sequence). The CDR3 protein is CASSLALEETQYF. The DNA of the CDR3 is TGTGCCAGCAGCTTGGCCTTAGAAGAGACCCAGTACTTC. Filled out from reference TRBV5-4 and TRBJ2-5, the complete variable domain reads ETGVTQSPTHLIKTRGQQVTLRCSSQSGHNTVSWYQQALGQGPQFIFQYYREEENGRGNFPPRFSGLQFPNYSSELNVNALELDDSALYLCASSLALEETQYFGPGTRLLVL.

V is TRBV28 and J is TRBJ1-4; the D is unclear. Between the trimmed V and J ends, which lost 6 bases and 8 bases, there was a span of 16 bases. The CDR3 has 14 residues. Germline V gives CDR1 MDHEN, CDR2 SYDVKM. CDR3 coding DNA: TGTGCCAGCAGCTGGGTAGGGCTAGGAGAAAAACTGTTTTTT. It encodes CASSWVGLGEKLFF.

The chain links TRBV18 to TRBJ2-7, with TRBD1 matching 7 bases. The V gene end was trimmed by 4 bases and the J gene end by 3 bases; junction bases not matched to a gene: 9. Germline lookup yields CDR1 KGHSH and CDR2 LQKENI. This CDR3 region has 15 residues. The CDR3 protein is CASSLGQVDGYEQYF. The CDR3 DNA follows: TGTGCCAGCTCACTCGGACAGGTGGATGGCTACGAGCAGTACTTC.

The chain uses TRBV28 and TRBJ2-5, with 12 bases aligning to TRBD2. Losses at the gene ends were 4 bases for V and 1 base for J; bases not matched to a gene: 13. This CDR3 spans 19 amino acids. Germline V gene data show CDR1 as MDHEN and CDR2 as SYDVKM. The CDR3 reads CASSSPFSLAGGFQETQYF. The CDR3 nucleotides are TGTGCCAGCAGTTCTCCCTTCTCGCTAGCGGGAGGGTTCCAAGAGACCCAGTACTTC.

The chain combines TRBV9 with TRBJ2-3, with D perhaps TRBD2 (6 bases). Per the germline V gene, CDR1 is SGDLS and CDR2 is YYNGEE. Trimming shortened V by 7 bases and J by 11 bases, and 20 bases separated the two germline ends. The CDR3 contains 13 residues. The CDR3 region is CASGAGTWTGQYF. The CDR3 DNA is TGTGCCAGCGGAGCAGGGACTTGGACGGGGCAGTATTTT.

V and J are TRBV29-1 and TRBJ2-1; 7 nucleotides line up with TRBD1. CDR3 size: 15 residues. Germline V gene data show CDR1 as SQVTM and CDR2 as ANQGSEA. The trim removed 1 base at V and 3 bases at J, leaving 6 bases unmatched. The CDR3 DNA is TGCAGCGTTGAAGCGGGCCAGGGGGTCTACAATGAGCAGTTCTTC. It yields the protein CSVEAGQGVYNEQFF.

The chain uses TRBV28 and TRBJ2-1; TRBD1 or TRBD2 may be the D gene (6 bases each). This CDR3 is built from 12 residues. From germline, CDR1 is MDHEN and CDR2 SYDVKM. V gave up 8 bases and J gave up 15 bases, with 20 bases separating them. This CDR3 is CASGRGQLSWFF. The CDR3 nucleotides are TGTGCCAGCGGCCGGGGGCAACTATCATGGTTCTTC.

The chain joins TRBV7-8 to TRBJ2-1; D possibly corresponds to TRBD2 (5 bases). Trimming left V 4 bases short and J 8 bases short, with 12 bases between. From germline, CDR1 is SGHVS and CDR2 FQNEAQ. This CDR3 has 13 residues. The CDR3 loop reads CASSSGSPDEQFF. The CDR3 bases are TGTGCCAGCAGCTCGGGGAGCCCGGATGAGCAGTTCTTC.

The chain links TRBV30 to TRBJ2-7; perhaps TRBD1 as D (6 bases). V was pared by 3 bases and J by 7 bases, with 16 bases between. The CDR3 has 13 residues. Germline-derived CDR1 and CDR2 are GTSNPN and SVGIG (reference sequence). For the CDR3, the DNA is TGTGCCTGGAGGACAGGAACACTACTTGAGCAGTACTTC. This codes for CAWRTGTLLEQYF.

The chain is built from TRBV6-4 and TRBJ1-2, with 7 nucleotides matching TRBD1. V trimming: 10 bases; J trimming: 4 bases; junction bases outside the gene matches: 18. Per germline, CDR1 MRHNA and CDR2 SNTAGT. The CDR3 covers 16 residues. Written as DNA, the CDR3 is TGTGCCACCCCCGAAAGTCACAGGGGAGTTCTCTATGGCTACACCTTC. It specifies CATPESHRGVLYGYTF.

Notes on this clone: Other nucleotide sequences in the sample specify the same CDR3. This rearrangement joins TRBV5-1 to TRBJ1-1; D not resolved. Germline values: CDR1 SGHRS, CDR2 YFSETQ. The CDR3 loop spans 13 amino acids. V shed 7 bases and J shed 1 base, with 11 bases lying between them. CDR3 coding DNA: TGCGCCAGCGGTCTAGGGAAGAACACTGAAGCTTTCTTT. Residues: CASGLGKNTEAFF.

The rearrangement joins TRBV7-2 to TRBJ2-3, with D unclear. The CDR3 is made up of 15 amino acids. Germline V gene data show CDR1 as SGHTA and CDR2 as FQGNSA. With 2 bases removed from V and 0 bases from J, the gap between germline ends came to 9 bases. The CDR3 loop is CASSLNPKSTDTQYF. CDR3 in DNA: TGTGCCAGCAGCTTAAACCCGAAGAGCACAGATACGCAGTATTTT.

The chain employs TRBV7-2 and TRBJ2-1; 8 bases agree with TRBD2. V shed 7 bases, J shed 0 bases, and the junction held 8 bases outside the gene matches. Per the germline V gene, CDR1 is SGHTA and CDR2 is FQGNSA. The CDR3 has 16 residues. The DNA for the CDR3 is TGTGCCAGCACCTCGAGACTAGCGTACTCCTACAATGAGCAGTTCTTC. The encoded protein is CASTSRLAYSYNEQFF.

The rearrangement uses TRBV27 and TRBJ2-3; 9 nucleotides align to TRBD1. Unmatched junction bases numbered 8, after V lost 3 bases and J lost 4 bases. The CDR3 sequence is 16 residues long. The germline V gene has CDR1 MNHEY and CDR2 SMNVEV (reference sequence). The CDR3 DNA is TGTGCCAGCAGTTTCAGGGGGGACAGGGCTGCAGATACGCAGTATTTT. Translated, it gives CASSFRGDRAADTQYF.

The rearrangement uses TRBV5-1 and TRBJ2-7, with a weak D call TRBD1 (6 bases). CDR3 size: 15 residues. CDR1 is SGHRS and CDR2 is YFSETQ in the germline V gene. Deletions cut 4 bases from V and 0 bases from J, with 14 bases between. The CDR3 region has the DNA TGCGCCAGCAGCACCCACAGGGATGGCTCCTACGAGCAGTACTTC. Translation: CASSTHRDGSYEQYF.